Following are 26 T cell receptor beta chains from one sample sequenced in a study of shared clonotypes between healthy human individuals (dated by TCRdb to 2018 to 2021). Preparation of the library involved the immunoSEQ multiplex PCR assay. TCRdb obtained this table from immuneACCESS and retained in-frame rearrangements with V and J assigned. These tables miss some clones; where compared with another copy, unresolved V genes account for less than half of the shortfall, and the remainder is unexplained. The sample contains millions of clones, more than 90% of them found a single time. The ten largest clonotypes hold over 0.12% of the sample. What was sequenced was naive CD4+ T cells sorted from blood. This sample's cell subset or site label indicates: CD45RA+ positively selected. Source of these receptors: a man aged 18-30 years in good health.

The J gene is TRBJ1-2, the V gene TRBV21-1. TRBV21-1 is flagged as a pseudogene. CDR3 length: 17 amino acids. The chain's CDR3 is CASSKAQFPEGPYGYTF. CDR3 sequence (DNA): TGTGCCAGCAGCAAAGCGCAGTTTCCAGAGGGGCCCTATGGCTACACCTTC.

This clone appeared a single time. The chain couples TRBV15 to TRBJ2-7, with 9 bases identical to TRBD1. Trimming at V came to 3 bases and at J to 4 bases, leaving 7 bases not matched to a gene. This CDR3 comprises 15 residues. CDR1 and CDR2 from the germline V gene are LNHNV and YYDKDF (reference sequence). The DNA of the CDR3 is TGTGCCACCAGCAGTAACAGGGGGCCCTCGTACGAGCAGTACTTC. This gives the protein CATSSNRGPSYEQYF.

The chain couples TRBV5-1 to TRBJ2-5; D gene uncertain. The CDR3 contains 15 residues. CDR1 and CDR2 (germline): SGHRS, YFSETQ. Trimming left V 1 base short and J 0 bases short, with 10 bases between. CDR3 DNA sequence: TGCGCCAGCAGCTTGTTCGCCCAGAACCAAGAGACCCAGTACTTC. This encodes CASSLFAQNQETQYF.

The V call is TRBV7-2, the J call TRBJ2-7; 12 nucleotides align to TRBD2. The CDR3 sequence is 17 residues long. Germline lookup yields CDR1 SGHTA and CDR2 FQGNSA. After removal of 3 bases from V and 0 bases from J, the junction contained 6 bases not matched to a gene. The DNA of the CDR3 is TGTGCCAGCAGCTTCCTAGCGGGAGGGCCCGGCTCCTACGAGCAGTACTTC. The encoded protein is CASSFLAGGPGSYEQYF.

The chain couples TRBV10-1 to TRBJ2-7; TRBD2 matches 9 bases. The germline gives CDR1 WNHNN, CDR2 SYGVQD (reference sequence). This CDR3 contains 16 residues. V lost 0 bases and J lost 2; bases outside the gene matches: 5. The DNA for the CDR3 is TGCGCCAGCAGTGAGTCATTAGCGGGAGTGACCTACGAGCAGTACTTC. Its protein is CASSESLAGVTYEQYF.

This clone has only one observation. This chain joins TRBV27 and TRBJ2-7; 10 bases are shared with TRBD2. The CDR3 totals 15 residues. J gave up 0 bases and V 5 bases, and 4 bases lay outside the gene matches. CDR1 is MNHEY and CDR2 is SMNVEV in the germline V gene (reference sequence). Here the CDR3 DNA reads TGTGCCAGCAGTCCGTGGACTAGCGGCTCCTACGAGCAGTACTTC. It is translated as CASSPWTSGSYEQYF.

This sequence joins TRBV6-5 and TRBJ2-7; D is perhaps TRBD1 or TRBD2 (5 bases each). Trimming took off 0 bases at V and 5 bases at J, with 11 bases between the two ends. Germline lookup yields CDR1 MNHEY and CDR2 SVGAGI. This CDR3 spans 14 amino acids. The CDR3: CASSYSGVSHEQYF. DNA of the CDR3: TGTGCCAGCAGTTACTCGGGGGTATCCCACGAGCAGTACTTC.

The rearrangement links TRBV30 to TRBJ1-4; D not certain. Trimming stripped 5 bases from V and 8 bases from J, with 12 bases between. This CDR3 spans 12 amino acids. Per germline, CDR1 GTSNPN and CDR2 SVGIG (reference sequence). The CDR3 nucleotides are TGTGCCTGGGGAGGCTCGGGGGAAAAACTGTTTTTT. Amino acids: CAWGGSGEKLFF.

A note on this clone: The sample holds other DNA sequences that translate to the same CDR3. V gene TRBV27 combines with J gene TRBJ2-2, with D unclear. Germline V lookup: CDR1 MNHEY, CDR2 SMNVEV (reference sequence). Trimming cost V 1 base and J 1 base, with 7 bases left between them. This CDR3 comprises 15 residues. The CDR3 reads CASSLWEGNTGELFF. The CDR3 DNA sequence: TGTGCCAGCAGTTTATGGGAAGGGAACACCGGGGAGCTGTTTTTT.

The V and J genes are TRBV10-3 and TRBJ2-2; TRBD2 agrees at 11 bases. Germline CDR1 is ENHRY and CDR2 is SYGVKD. With V trimmed by 10 bases and J by 7 bases, 11 bases remained unmatched. The CDR3 is 15 amino acids. CDR3 DNA: TGTGCCACCGGGTCGACTAGCGGGATCGGCGGGGAGCTGTTTTTT. This codes for CATGSTSGIGGELFF.

This clone was seen a handful of times. V and J are TRBV29-1 and TRBJ1-1; tentative D call: TRBD1 (5 bases). Deletions cut 4 bases from V and 6 bases from J, with 9 bases between. The CDR3 extends over 11 amino acids. Germline CDR1 and CDR2: SQVTM and ANQGSEA. This chain's CDR3 is CSVGGASEAFF. CDR3 bases: TGCAGCGTTGGTGGGGCCTCTGAAGCTTTCTTT.

This rearrangement joins TRBV5-1 to TRBJ2-7, with 8 bases identical to TRBD1. The CDR3 runs to 14 residues. Trimming cost V 3 bases and J 3 bases; bases outside gene matches: 5. CDR1 SGHRS and CDR2 YFSETQ come from the germline V gene. The CDR3 here is CASSSRQGRYEQYF. In nucleotides, the CDR3 is TGCGCCAGCAGCTCCCGACAGGGGCGCTACGAGCAGTACTTC.

The gene calls are TRBV5-4 and TRBJ2-7; 9 bases align to TRBD1. The junction had 3 bases not matched to a gene; V was cut back by 1 base and J by 4 bases. Germline loops: CDR1 SGHNT, CDR2 YYREEE (reference sequence). CDR3 length equals 14 residues. CDR3 protein: CASSLTGGEYEQYF. The DNA for the CDR3 is TGTGCCAGCAGCTTGACAGGGGGCGAATACGAGCAGTACTTC.

The chain has TRBV9 and TRBJ2-3, with D unresolved. Germline V gene data show CDR1 as SGDLS and CDR2 as YYNGEE. Trimming removed 3 bases from V and 8 bases from J, with 10 bases in between. This CDR3 region has 12 residues. In DNA, the CDR3 is TGTGCCAGCAGCGAGCTGACGCCTACGCAGTATTTT. Its translation: CASSELTPTQYF.

The chain joins TRBV5-8 to TRBJ1-4, with D unresolved. Trimming cost V 0 bases and J 3 bases, with 9 bases left between them. Germline values: CDR1 SGHTS, CDR2 YDEGEE. CDR3 length: 15 amino acids. CDR3 in DNA: TGTGCCAGCAGCTTGGACCTGAAATCTAATGAAAAACTGTTTTTT. This encodes CASSLDLKSNEKLFF.

Points on this clone: Other DNA sequences in this specimen translate into the identical CDR3. The CDR3 coding sequence is TGTGCCAGCAGTTACTCCGGGGCGCTGAACACTGAAGCTTTCTTT. The encoded protein is CASSYSGALNTEAFF. The chain is built from TRBV6-5 and TRBJ1-1; TRBD1 might be the D (5 bases). With 0 bases removed from V and 0 bases from J, the gap between germline ends came to 8 bases. The CDR3 sequence is 15 residues long. CDR1 is MNHEY, CDR2 SVGAGI, per germline.

The CDR3 DNA follows: TGTGCCAGCAGCTTAGAATGGGGGGCGGGAGAAAAACTGTTTTTT. This sequence encodes CASSLEWGAGEKLFF. The rearrangement uses TRBV7-2 and TRBJ1-4, with D maybe TRBD1 (6 bases). Trimming took off 1 base at V and 8 bases at J, with 14 bases between the two ends. This CDR3 is built from 15 residues. Germline CDR1 SGHTA, CDR2 FQGNSA.

In this sample, this clone turned up a few times. The chain uses TRBV6-5 and TRBJ1-5, with 7 positions matching TRBD1. Losses at the gene ends were 11 bases for V and 7 bases for J; bases not matched to a gene: 11. Germline V gene lookup returns CDR1 MNHEY and CDR2 SVGAGI. The CDR3 totals 13 residues. As DNA, the CDR3 is TGTGCCGGAAACAGGGGAGCGGGGCAGCCCCAGCATTTT. This sequence encodes CAGNRGAGQPQHF.

The chain is built from TRBV9 and TRBJ2-1, with D perhaps assigned TRBD1 or TRBD2 (5 bases each). This CDR3 has 16 residues. Germline V CDR1 and CDR2: SGDLS, YYNGEE. Deletions cut 5 bases from V and 8 bases from J, with 23 bases between. CDR3: CASSRTYRGVVHEQFF. CDR3 DNA sequence: TGTGCCAGCAGTCGTACCTATCGAGGGGTTGTACATGAGCAGTTCTTC.

The chain uses TRBV5-1 and TRBJ1-2; 9 bases are shared with TRBD1. After removal of 1 base from V and 5 bases from J, the junction contained 6 bases not matched to a gene. Germline CDR1 reads SGHRS; CDR2 reads YFSETQ. This CDR3 has 15 amino acids. The CDR3 DNA reads TGCGCCAGCAGCTTGTCGCCCGGGACAGGGTATGGCTACACCTTC. It specifies CASSLSPGTGYGYTF.

DNA of the CDR3: TGTGCCAGCAGGTACGGGACGTCACCCGTGCGGGGCTACACCTTC. It specifies CASRYGTSPVRGYTF. V gene TRBV28 combines with J gene TRBJ1-2; tentative D call: TRBD1 (5 bases). V shed 6 bases and J shed 8 bases, with 22 bases lying between them. The CDR3 covers 15 residues. Germline V gives CDR1 MDHEN, CDR2 SYDVKM.

The V and J genes are TRBV10-3 and TRBJ1-1, with TRBD1 matching 8 bases. Germline trimming cut 4 bases from V and 0 bases from J; bases unmatched to any gene: 4. The CDR3 contains 15 residues. Germline V gene sequence: CDR1 ENHRY, CDR2 SYGVKD. CDR3 protein: CAISGGQVMNTEAFF. DNA of the CDR3: TGTGCCATCAGTGGGGGACAGGTAATGAACACTGAAGCTTTCTTT.

The chain carries TRBV9 and TRBJ2-7, with TRBD2 matching over 11 bases. The CDR3 is made up of 15 amino acids. Germline CDR1 reads SGDLS; CDR2 reads YYNGEE. V was clipped by 4 bases and J by 2 bases; unmatched bases: 5. This chain's CDR3 is CASSKTSGDTYEQYF. The CDR3 DNA reads as TGTGCCAGCAGCAAGACTAGCGGGGATACCTACGAGCAGTACTTC.

The rearrangement joins TRBV19 to TRBJ2-1; TRBD2 matches at 9 bases. Germline CDR1 and CDR2: LNHDA and SQIVND (reference sequence). The V and J ends lost 5 bases and 7 bases, in that order; junction bases with no gene match: 9. This CDR3 comprises 15 residues. CDR3 in amino acids: CASSSKGLAGNEQFF. The DNA of the CDR3 is TGTGCCAGTAGTTCGAAGGGACTAGCAGGGAATGAGCAGTTCTTC.

This chain joins TRBV5-3 and TRBJ2-1, with 7 bases matching TRBD2. TRBV5-3 is annotated as an ORF whose role is uncertain. The CDR3 runs to 18 residues. Trimming at V came to 0 bases and at J to 7 bases, leaving 16 bases not matched to a gene. The CDR3 loop is CARSLAGRELVCENEQFF. The CDR3 DNA sequence: TGTGCCAGAAGCTTGGCGGGGCGGGAGTTAGTGTGCGAAAATGAGCAGTTCTTC.

This clone was found once. The V gene is TRBV27, the J gene TRBJ1-2; 10 nucleotides agree with TRBD1. Trimming took 5 bases from V and 8 from J; bases not matched to a gene: 11. Germline CDR1 reads MNHEY; CDR2 reads SMNVEV (reference sequence). CDR3 length: 15 amino acids. The CDR3 region has the DNA TGTGCCAGCAGTCCCAGACAGGGGGCCTCTTACGGCTACACCTTC. Its translation is CASSPRQGASYGYTF.